This TCR beta chain was retrieved from a study of cytomegalovirus exposure and HLA in healthy donors. The germline gives CDR1 GTSNPN, CDR2 SVGIG (reference sequence). V dropped 0 bases and J dropped 6; count of bases not matched to a gene: 6. This CDR3 is built from 16 residues. Study-wide points: Accurate predictions that matched the HLA-A and HLA-B alleles of most subjects were reportedly made from TCR beta sequences. A later analysis linked a missense variant in DCLRE1C to the trimming of TCR beta V and J genes. Because they were indistinguishable, some V segments, including TRBV6-2 and TRBV6-3, were excluded.

The PCR was carried out with 60 Vbeta primers and 13 Jbeta primers. TCRdb keeps only in-frame clones here, not all; method: immunoSEQ multiplex PCR. The table shows fewer than 70,000 clones, with 74% occurring only once. As for this clone: Its target is unknown.

The sample was PBMCs. This chain links TRBV30 with TRBJ2-3; 13 bases align to TRBD2. This receptor was identified in an older woman in good health and CMV-seropositive. CDR3 bases: TGTGCCTGGAGTGTGGGACTAGCGGGGCTCGGGGATACGCAGTATTTT. It codes for CAWSVGLAGLGDTQYF.